This T cell receptor (beta chain) was captured by sequencing in a study of blood T cells in healthy people across ages. This clonotype was recorded a few times. Alongside a J-beta primer mix, a sample-barcoded 5' primer served in a second PCR lasting about 7 to 11 cycles. Via MiXCR, TCRdb re-called the 5' RACE reads, giving one row per CDR3 protein. The sample records 1.8 million or so distinct CDR3 sequences, approximately 39% being singletons. Sequencing was carried out using blood. This TCR came from a human donor in good health.

The CDR3 DNA is TGTGCCAGCAGCGCCGGGACTAGAGGCACCGGGGAGCTGTTTTTT. This codes for CASSAGTRGTGELFF. This sequence joins TRBV7-6 and TRBJ2-2; 8 bases are a match to TRBD2. The length of the CDR3 is 15 residues. Germline V CDR1 and CDR2: SGHVS, FNYEAQ. After removal of 5 bases from V and 4 bases from J, the junction contained 6 bases not matched to a gene.